The clone carrying this T cell receptor beta chain was detected a few times. The sample belongs to a study of cytomegalovirus exposure and HLA in healthy donors. Losses at the gene ends were 0 bases for V and 5 bases for J; bases not matched to a gene: 12. The CDR3 loop spans 17 amino acids. The V gene's germline CDR1 is MGHRA and CDR2 YSYEKL. The method was immunoSEQ multiplex PCR; TCRdb's version includes in-frame clones alone and lacks a portion of them. This table holds under 200,000 clones, over 85% found once. The chain combines TRBV4-1 with TRBJ2-5; 7 bases line up with TRBD2. This TCR derives from a woman between 18 and 29 years old in good health and CMV-seropositive. Sequencing was carried out using PBMCs. In DNA form, the CDR3 reads TGCGCCAGCAGCCAAGAGCACCGGGAGGCGGGAGTGGAGACCCAGTACTTC. Its translation: CASSQEHREAGVETQYF.